These 3 T cell receptor beta chains were sequenced from one sample in a study of metastatic and nonmetastatic thyroid tumors. All patients were untreated before thyroid surgery. TCRdb re-clonotyped the PCR reads through MiXCR. The sample has fewer than 20,000 clones; about 15% are singletons. The sample consisted of blood. The receptor source for this set is a female donor with papillary thyroid cancer or a benign thyroid nodule (not recorded which). Some clones in this sample may be carry-over from other donors' samples.

The chain carries TRBV28 and TRBJ2-1; 8 bases align to TRBD2. V lost 5 bases, J lost 7 bases, and 22 bases stayed unmatched. The CDR3 is 19 residues long. Germline CDR1 and CDR2: MDHEN and SYDVKM. The DNA of the CDR3 is TGTGCCAGCAGTCTAGCCGACATTTTCGGGGGGGGACTTCCAAATGAGCAGTTCTTC. This sequence encodes CASSLADIFGGGLPNEQFF.

This clone came up once. This sequence joins TRBV3-1 and TRBJ2-1, with D unresolved. Germline V gives CDR1 LGHDT, CDR2 YNNKEL (reference sequence). This CDR3 is built from 16 residues. V lost 6 bases and J lost 0, with 15 bases in between. DNA for the CDR3: TGTGCCAGCAGAAAGGGCCAGGAAGGCTCCTACAATGAGCAGTTCTTC. Residues: CASRKGQEGSYNEQFF.

This clone has at least ten counts. The chain combines TRBV5-1 with TRBJ2-3; 9 bases are a match to TRBD1. Germline lookup yields CDR1 SGHRS and CDR2 YFSETQ. The CDR3 is 14 residues long. The junction had 3 bases not matched to a gene; V was cut back by 2 bases and J by 5 bases. This CDR3 reads CASSFGTGLDTQYF. The CDR3 region has the DNA TGCGCCAGCAGCTTCGGGACAGGGTTAGATACGCAGTATTTT. The complete variable domain, with remaining parts taken from reference TRBV5-1 and TRBJ2-3, reads KAGVTQTPRYLIKTRGQQVTLSCSPISGHRSVSWYQQTPGQGLQFLFEYFSETQRNKGNFPGRFSGRQFSNSRSEMNVSTLELGDSALYLCASSFGTGLDTQYFGPGTRLTVL.